These T cell receptor beta chains were read from a single sample in a study of blood T cell repertoires in COVID-19. Sequencing used immunoSEQ multiplex PCR; TCRdb keeps in-frame clones, though not all of them. The table shows some 90,000 clones, with 70% to 90% occurring only once. The sample was peripheral blood. The receptors were gathered from a man at least 80 years old with active or convalescent COVID-19. The CDR3 runs from the conserved cysteine through the conserved F or W. Each record gives: V gene, CDR3 protein.

V gene: TRBV5-1
CDR3 protein: CASSPPRDTEAFF

V gene: TRBV27
CDR3 protein: CASSPETGGSYGYTF

V gene: TRBV10-3
CDR3 protein: CAISEGRTSGGPQETQYF

V gene: TRBV28
CDR3 protein: CASSFIREVVNEQYF

V gene: TRBV9
CDR3 protein: CASSVLAGSTDTQYF

V gene: TRBV19
CDR3 protein: CASTPGLAGVNTQYF

V gene: TRBV12-3/TRBV12-4
CDR3 protein: CASSPSREGGYTF

V gene: TRBV5-1
CDR3 protein: CASSLEGTSGRVTGELFF

V gene: TRBV5-4
CDR3 protein: CASSLTGVEGYTF

V gene: TRBV5-6
CDR3 protein: CASSGTLVIFTDEQFF

V gene: TRBV2
CDR3 protein: CASREDRGRDSPLHF

V gene: TRBV12-3/TRBV12-4
CDR3 protein: CASRLQGEQFF

V gene: TRBV21-1
CDR3 protein: CASKPGVATNEKLFF

V gene: TRBV28
CDR3 protein: CASSLNRERVYGYTF

V gene: TRBV3-1/TRBV3-2
CDR3 protein: CASSQEAGRGRNEQFF

V gene: TRBV5-4
CDR3 protein: CASSLVGGPLEFF

V gene: TRBV6-5
CDR3 protein: CASSYRGKDMDTQYF

V gene: TRBV3-1/TRBV3-2
CDR3 protein: CASSTSGTRVVPQYF

V gene: TRBV27
CDR3 protein: CASSRALLRGRNQPQHF

V gene: TRBV5-1
CDR3 protein: CASSEGLAGGTYNEQFF

V gene: TRBV5-6
CDR3 protein: CASSLVQGARTGELFF

V gene: TRBV4-3
CDR3 protein: CASSQDPGPNTEAFF

V gene: TRBV6-4
CDR3 protein: CASKSTGANTGELFF

V gene: TRBV28
CDR3 protein: CASSAPGQGSLVQFF

V gene: TRBV11-2
CDR3 protein: CASSSRTSGEETQYF

V gene: TRBV6-5
CDR3 protein: CASSRQGRETQYF

V gene: TRBV5-1
CDR3 protein: CASGEGSLYGTEAFF

V gene: TRBV5-1
CDR3 protein: CASSAGGRDTGELFF

V gene: TRBV6-6
CDR3 protein: CASSYTGSTEAFF

V gene: TRBV12-3/TRBV12-4
CDR3 protein: CASSLSEGAVAFF

V gene: TRBV19
CDR3 protein: CASSIGQGANSPLHF

V gene: TRBV28
CDR3 protein: CASSVLAYDEQYF